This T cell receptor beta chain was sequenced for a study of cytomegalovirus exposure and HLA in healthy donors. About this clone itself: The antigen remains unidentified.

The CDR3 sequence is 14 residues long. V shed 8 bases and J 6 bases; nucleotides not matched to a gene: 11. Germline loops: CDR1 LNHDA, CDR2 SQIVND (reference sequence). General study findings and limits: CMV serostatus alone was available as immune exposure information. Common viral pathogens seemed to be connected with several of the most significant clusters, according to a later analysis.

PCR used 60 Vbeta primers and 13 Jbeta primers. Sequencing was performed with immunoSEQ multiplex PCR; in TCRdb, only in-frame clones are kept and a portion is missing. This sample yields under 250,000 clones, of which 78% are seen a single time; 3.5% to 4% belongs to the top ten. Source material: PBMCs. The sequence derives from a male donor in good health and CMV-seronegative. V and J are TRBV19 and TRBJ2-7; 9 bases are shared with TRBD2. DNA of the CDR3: TGTGCCAGTTCGACTAGCGGATACGTCGGCGAGCAGTACTTC. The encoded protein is CASSTSGYVGEQYF.